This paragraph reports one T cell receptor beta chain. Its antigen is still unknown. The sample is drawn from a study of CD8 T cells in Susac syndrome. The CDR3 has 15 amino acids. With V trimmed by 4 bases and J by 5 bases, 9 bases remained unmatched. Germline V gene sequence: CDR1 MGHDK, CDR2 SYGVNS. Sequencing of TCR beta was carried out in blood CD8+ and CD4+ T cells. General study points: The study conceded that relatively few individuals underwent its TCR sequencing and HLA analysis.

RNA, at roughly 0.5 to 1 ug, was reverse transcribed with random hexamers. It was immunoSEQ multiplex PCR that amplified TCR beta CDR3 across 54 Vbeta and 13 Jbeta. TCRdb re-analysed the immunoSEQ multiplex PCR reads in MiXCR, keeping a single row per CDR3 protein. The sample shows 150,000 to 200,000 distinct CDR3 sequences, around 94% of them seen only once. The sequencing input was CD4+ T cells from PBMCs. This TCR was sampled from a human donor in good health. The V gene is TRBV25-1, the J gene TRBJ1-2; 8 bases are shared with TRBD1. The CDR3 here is CASSGPQGARYGYTF. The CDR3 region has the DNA TGTGCCAGCAGTGGGCCTCAGGGGGCTCGGTATGGCTACACCTTC.